These T cell receptor beta chains were read from a single sample in a study of blood T cell repertoires in COVID-19. Measured with immunoSEQ multiplex PCR; TCRdb has only the in-frame clones, and not every one. The sample contains fewer than 85,000 clones, roughly four fifths of which appear only once. The source material was peripheral blood. The source of these receptors is a woman in her sixties or seventies with acute or convalescent COVID-19. CDR3s include the opening cysteine and the closing phenylalanine or tryptophan. A D gene is named only where the DNA matches it firmly. Size is stated for part of the rows, as once, few or many counts, or as a class when the clone is expanded.

clone size	J gene	D gene	V gene	CDR3 DNA	CDR3 protein
.	TRBJ2-2	.	TRBV6-6	TGTGCCAGCAGCCGAAGGCCAAACAGCCACCGAACGAACACCGGGGAGCTGTTTTTT	CASSRRPNSHRTNTGELFF
.	TRBJ1-2	TRBD1	TRBV6-1	TGTGCCAGCAGTCGGCCCGGACAGGGTGAGGAAGGCTACACCTTC	CASSRPGQGEEGYTF
.	TRBJ1-5	.	TRBV18	TGTGCCAGCTCACCTTGGGGAGGGTCAAGCAATCAGCCCCAGCATTTT	CASSPWGGSSNQPQHF
once	TRBJ1-2	TRBD1	TRBV5-4	TGTGCCAGCAGCCCGGACAGGAACTATGGCTACACCTTC	CASSPDRNYGYTF
.	TRBJ1-6	.	TRBV27	TGTGCCAGCAAAAGAGCACGGGAGGCTTCACCCCTCCACTTT	CASKRAREASPLHF
.	TRBJ1-3	.	TRBV5-4	TGTGCCAGCAGAAGAGATACTGGAAACACCATATATTTT	CASRRDTGNTIYF
.	TRBJ2-3	TRBD1	TRBV30	TGTGCCTGGAGTAAGACAGGGAGTGCCGCAGATACGCAGTATTTT	CAWSKTGSAADTQYF
once	TRBJ2-5	TRBD1	TRBV5-1	TGCGCCAGCAGCTTGGAAGGGGGCAGTGAGACCCAGTACTTC	CASSLEGGSETQYF
once	TRBJ2-3	TRBD2	TRBV2	TGTGCCAGCAGTATTCTAGCGGGGGGAACAGATACGCAGTATTTT	CASSILAGGTDTQYF
.	TRBJ2-7	TRBD1	TRBV6-1	TGTGCCAGCAGTGAAAGCAGGGGGCTGTACGAGCAGTACTTC	CASSESRGLYEQYF
.	TRBJ1-5	.	TRBV28	TGTGCCAGCAATCCGGGACATAGCAATCAGCCCCAGCATTTT	CASNPGHSNQPQHF
many	TRBJ1-5	TRBD1	TRBV12-5	TGTGCTAGTGGGACAGGGGGCAATCAGCCCCAGCATTTT	CASGTGGNQPQHF
.	TRBJ1-2	TRBD1	TRBV11-2	TGTGCCAGCAGCTTAGTCCCAGGACAGGGGGCGTCTGGCTACACCTTC	CASSLVPGQGASGYTF
.	TRBJ1-5	TRBD1	TRBV3-1/TRBV3-2	TGTGCCAGCAGCCAAGGCGGACAGGGCAATCAGCCCCAGCATTTT	CASSQGGQGNQPQHF
.	TRBJ2-3	.	TRBV6-6	TGTGCCAGCAGCTCCGACTACTATACGCAGTATTTT	CASSSDYYTQYF
once	TRBJ1-4	TRBD1	TRBV3-1/TRBV3-2	TGTGCCAGCAGCCCTGTGACAGGGAGTGAAAAACTGTTTTTT	CASSPVTGSEKLFF
.	TRBJ2-7	TRBD1	TRBV2	TGTGCCAGCTTACAAAGTGGACAGGCCTACGAGCAGTACTTC	CASLQSGQAYEQYF
.	TRBJ2-7	.	TRBV5-1	TGCGCCAGCAGATATGCCGGGACAACAGCCTACGAGCAGTACTTC	CASRYAGTTAYEQYF
.	TRBJ2-5	TRBD1	TRBV6-6	TGTGCCAGCAGACCTACAGGGGGCTTAGAGACCCAGTACTTC	CASRPTGGLETQYF
.	TRBJ2-1	TRBD2	TRBV10-2	TGCGCCAGCAGTGATGAAGGACTAGCGGGCAATGAGCAGTTCTTC	CASSDEGLAGNEQFF
.	TRBJ2-2	TRBD2	TRBV13	TGTGCCAGCAGCCAGATCTTAGCGGGGTCCCCCGGGGAGCTGTTTTTT	CASSQILAGSPGELFF
.	TRBJ2-5	TRBD1	TRBV5-1	TGCGCCAGCAGCTTGGGGGGGACAGGGGCGCAAGAGACCCAGTACTTC	CASSLGGTGAQETQYF
.	TRBJ2-7	TRBD2	TRBV19	TGTGCCAGTAGTTTCACGGCTAGCGGGACCTACGAGCAGTACTTC	CASSFTASGTYEQYF
once	TRBJ2-1	TRBD2	TRBV5-1	TGCGCCAGCAGCCTAGCGGGAATCGGCAATGAGCAGTTCTTC	CASSLAGIGNEQFF